The clone carrying this TCR beta chain has a handful of counts. Antigen specificity is unknown. The V gene end was trimmed by 8 bases and the J gene end by 6 bases; junction bases not matched to a gene: 13. This CDR3 is 14 amino acids long. CDR1 is MDHEN, CDR2 SYDVKM, per germline. Time point reported: late sampling 161 to 241 days after vaccination in three convalescent patients. Treatment described: roughly 10-day PBMC culture with coronavirus spike peptide pools or control peptides (ViraFEST assay). Peptide-pool expansion of antigen-specific T cells preceded TCR sequencing in ViraFEST. The authors swapped half the medium for fresh IL-2 medium on days 3 and 7. Cultured CD4+ T cell DNA underwent sequencing with the Oncomine TCR Beta short-read assay. TCRdb independently ran MiXCR on the PCR reads; one entry per CDR3 protein. Of about 25,000 distinct CDR3 sequences listed, roughly 34% are singletons.

The data were taken from a study of vaccination and CD4 T cells after COVID-19. Study-wide context: Across the group, participants received two doses of either BNT162b2 or mRNA-1273 vaccine.

The clonotype was recovered from a human donor who had recovered from COVID-19. Specimen: CD4+ T cells from blood, cultured in vitro, collected about 7 months after SARS-CoV-2 vaccination. V usage is TRBV28 and J usage is TRBJ2-7; TRBD2 agrees at 7 bases. CDR3 nucleotide sequence: TGTGCCAGCTTTACCGGGACGGGAGGTGGCGAGCAGTACTTC. Its protein is CASFTGTGGGEQYF.